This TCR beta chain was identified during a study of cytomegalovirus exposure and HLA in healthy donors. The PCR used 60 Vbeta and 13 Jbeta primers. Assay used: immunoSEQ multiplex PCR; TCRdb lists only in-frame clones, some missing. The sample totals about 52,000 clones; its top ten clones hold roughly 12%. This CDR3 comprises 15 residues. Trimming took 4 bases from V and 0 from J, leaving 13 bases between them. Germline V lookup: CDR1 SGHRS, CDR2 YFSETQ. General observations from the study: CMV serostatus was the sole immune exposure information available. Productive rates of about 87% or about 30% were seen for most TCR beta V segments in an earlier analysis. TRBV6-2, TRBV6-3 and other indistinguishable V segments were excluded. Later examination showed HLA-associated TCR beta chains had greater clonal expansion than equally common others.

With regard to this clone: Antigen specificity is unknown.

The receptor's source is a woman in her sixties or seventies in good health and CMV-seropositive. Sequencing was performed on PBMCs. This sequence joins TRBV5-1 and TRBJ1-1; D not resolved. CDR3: CASSPEASLNTEAFF. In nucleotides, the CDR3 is TGCGCCAGCAGCCCCGAGGCCAGTTTGAACACTGAAGCTTTCTTT.